Listed below are T cell receptor beta chains from one sample, sequenced in a study of regulatory dendritic cells for organ transplantation. Sequencing was performed with immunoSEQ multiplex PCR; in TCRdb, only in-frame clones are kept and a portion is missing. The sample consists of about 21,000 clones, approximately 85% of them appearing once. Which antigens these TCRs recognize remains unknown. Sample: naive CD4+ T cells from blood cultured with regulatory dendritic cells. The receptors come from a human donor in good health. CDR3s include the opening cysteine and the closing phenylalanine or tryptophan. A D gene is named only where the DNA matches it firmly. Only some rows state a clone size, as once, few, many or a class for expanded clones.

TRBD1,NA,TRBV4-1,TRBJ2-7,CASSQDPTGTGVPYEQYF,TGCGCCAGCAGCCAAGATCCCACGGGGACAGGCGTACCCTACGAGCAGTACTTC
NA,NA,TRBV23-1,TRBJ2-6,CARNLERGEAGANVLTF,TGCGCCAGGAACCTTGAGAGGGGGGAGGCTGGGGCCAACGTCCTGACTTTC
TRBD1,NA,TRBV4-3,TRBJ1-2,CASSQEGRGYGYTF,TGCGCCAGCAGCCAAGAGGGCAGGGGGTATGGCTACACCTTC
TRBD2,medium-sized,TRBV27,TRBJ2-7,CASSWTSGRGEQYF,TGTGCCAGCAGTTGGACTAGCGGGAGAGGCGAGCAGTACTTC
TRBD1,NA,TRBV30,TRBJ1-3,CAWSLGQAISGNTIYF,TGTGCCTGGAGTCTCGGACAGGCTATCTCTGGAAACACCATATATTTT
TRBD1,NA,TRBV18,TRBJ1-2,CASSRQGDTAYTF,TGTGCCAGCTCACGACAGGGGGATACAGCTTACACCTTC
NA,NA,TRBV9,TRBJ1-6,CASSVLSQGNSPLHF,TGTGCCAGCAGCGTATTGTCACAGGGAAATTCACCCCTCCACTTT
TRBD1,NA,TRBV28,TRBJ2-1,CASSPHGTGAYNEQFF,TGTGCCAGCAGTCCCCATGGGACAGGGGCCTACAATGAGCAGTTCTTC
NA,once,TRBV28,TRBJ1-1,CASSSHWTGVAFF,TGTGCCAGCAGTTCACACTGGACGGGAGTCGCTTTCTTT
TRBD1,once,TRBV6-1,TRBJ2-3,CASSERTGSTDTQYF,TGTGCCAGCAGTGAGCGGACAGGGAGCACAGATACGCAGTATTTT
NA,NA,TRBV14,TRBJ1-1,CASSQGTGNTEAFF,TGTGCCAGCAGCCAAGGAACGGGGAACACTGAAGCTTTCTTT
NA,NA,TRBV6-5,TRBJ2-7,CASSYSRGTYEQYF,TGTGCCAGCAGTTACTCCCGGGGGACCTACGAGCAGTACTTC
TRBD2,NA,TRBV7-8,TRBJ2-1,CASSSGLANEQFF,TGTGCCAGCAGCTCGGGACTAGCAAATGAGCAGTTCTTC
NA,NA,TRBV7-2,TRBJ2-7,CASSPPGPRMYEQYF,TGTGCCAGCAGCCCCCCTGGGCCGCGGATGTACGAGCAGTACTTC
NA,few,TRBV5-4,TRBJ1-2,CASSGPGTLYGYTF,TGTGCCAGCAGCGGGCCCGGGACACTCTATGGCTACACCTTC
NA,NA,TRBV10-3,TRBJ1-1,CAISPGTEAFF,TGTGCCATCAGTCCTGGCACTGAAGCTTTCTTT
NA,few,TRBV6-5,TRBJ1-2,CASSYSPQVYGYTF,TGTGCCAGCAGTTACTCTCCACAGGTTTATGGCTACACCTTC
NA,few,TRBV2,TRBJ1-6,CASSGVRGGPNSPLHF,TGTGCCAGCAGTGGGGTCCGGGGGGGCCCTAATTCACCCCTCCACTTT
NA,NA,TRBV6-4,TRBJ1-6,CASSHYLEGGDPYLHF,TGTGCCAGCAGTCATTACCTAGAGGGCGGGGACCCATACCTCCACTTT
TRBD1,NA,TRBV27,TRBJ1-1,CASRTGRNTEAFF,TGTGCCAGCAGGACAGGGAGGAACACTGAAGCTTTCTTT
TRBD1,NA,TRBV6-5,TRBJ1-1,CASRPHRGDTEAFF,TGTGCCAGCAGACCGCACAGGGGGGACACTGAAGCTTTCTTT
NA,NA,TRBV28,TRBJ2-2,CASSLGGVDTGELFF,TGTGCCAGCAGTTTAGGGGGAGTCGACACCGGGGAGCTGTTTTTT
TRBD1,NA,TRBV4-2,TRBJ1-5,CASSRDRDRNQPQHF,TGTGCCAGCAGCCGAGACCGGGACAGGAATCAGCCCCAGCATTTT
NA,NA,TRBV28,TRBJ2-7,CASSSGGFSYEQYF,TGTGCCAGCAGTTCCGGGGGCTTCTCCTACGAGCAGTACTTC
TRBD2,NA,TRBV10-3,TRBJ2-7,CAISPGRGGFSEQYF,TGTGCCATCAGTCCGGGTCGGGGAGGGTTCTCCGAGCAGTACTTC
NA,NA,TRBV28,TRBJ2-4,CASSPTAKAKNIQYF,TGTGCCAGCAGCCCGACAGCCAAAGCCAAAAACATTCAGTACTTC
NA,NA,TRBV7-2,TRBJ1-1,CASRRNKDLNTEAFF,TGTGCCAGCAGGCGCAACAAAGATCTGAACACTGAAGCTTTCTTT
NA,NA,TRBV6-5,TRBJ2-3,CASTSPFTDTQYF,TGTGCCAGCACGTCGCCGTTCACAGATACGCAGTATTTT
NA,NA,TRBV14,TRBJ1-2,CASSQVVGPGVRGYGYTF,TGTGCCAGCAGCCAAGTCGTCGGCCCAGGGGTTCGGGGCTATGGCTACACCTTC
NA,NA,TRBV10-3,TRBJ2-3,CAISEGDTQYF,TGTGCCATCAGTGAGGGAGATACGCAGTATTTT
TRBD1,NA,TRBV19,TRBJ1-4,CASTTGAAANEKLFF,TGTGCCAGCACTACAGGGGCGGCGGCTAATGAAAAACTGTTTTTT
NA,NA,TRBV7-2,TRBJ1-5,CASSLEGYSNQPQHF,TGTGCCAGCAGTCTGGAAGGGTATAGCAATCAGCCCCAGCATTTT
NA,few,TRBV6-5,TRBJ1-2,CASGDRYGYTF,TGTGCCAGCGGGGACCGATATGGCTACACCTTC
NA,NA,TRBV21-1,TRBJ1-2,CASSPQWPTLYGYTF,TGTGCCAGCAGCCCACAATGGCCAACCCTTTATGGCTACACCTTC
TRBD1,NA,TRBV28,TRBJ2-7,CASSSSRDRGYYEQYF,TGTGCCAGCAGCTCTAGCCGGGACAGGGGTTACTACGAGCAGTACTTC
NA,NA,TRBV5-1,TRBJ1-3,CASSLDGTRNTIYF,TGCGCCAGCAGCTTGGATGGAACCCGAAACACCATATATTTT
TRBD2,NA,TRBV30,TRBJ2-5,CASSGGGETQYF,TGTGCCTCGAGCGGGGGGGGAGAGACCCAGTACTTC
NA,NA,TRBV7-3,TRBJ2-3,CASSLTDTQYF,TGTGCCAGCAGCCTCACAGATACGCAGTATTTT
TRBD2,NA,TRBV18,TRBJ2-7,CASSPRRGAVSSYEQYF,TGTGCCAGCTCACCACGGCGGGGGGCCGTTAGCTCCTACGAGCAGTACTTC
TRBD1,NA,TRBV4-3,TRBJ1-1,CASSQVKGAYNTEAFF,TGCGCCAGCAGCCAAGTAAAGGGGGCCTATAACACTGAAGCTTTCTTT
NA,NA,TRBV4-3,TRBJ1-3,CASSQIQGFGNTIYF,TGCGCCAGCAGCCAAATCCAGGGCTTTGGAAACACCATATATTTT
NA,NA,TRBV5-5,TRBJ1-2,CASSPTVNGYTF,TGTGCCAGCAGCCCCACAGTCAATGGCTACACCTTC
NA,NA,TRBV7-9,TRBJ2-3,CASSLASTDTQYF,TGTGCCAGCAGCCTCGCCAGCACAGATACGCAGTATTTT
NA,NA,TRBV7-2,TRBJ1-6,CASSLVTVGSPLHF,TGTGCCAGCAGCTTAGTCACAGTCGGGTCACCCCTCCACTTT
NA,few,TRBV7-9,TRBJ1-1,CASSSLGGEGNTEAFF,TGTGCCAGCAGCTCCTTGGGTGGGGAAGGGAACACTGAAGCTTTCTTT
NA,NA,TRBV7-8,TRBJ1-5,CASSLMGAGVYDQPQHF,TGTGCCAGCAGCTTAATGGGGGCAGGGGTTTATGATCAGCCCCAGCATTTT
NA,NA,TRBV5-1,TRBJ1-2,CASSLEQLYGYTF,TGCGCCAGCAGCTTGGAACAGCTCTATGGCTACACCTTC
TRBD1,NA,TRBV7-2,TRBJ2-3,CASSLRYLTGPSTDTQYF,TGTGCCAGCAGCTTACGCTATTTGACAGGGCCCTCCACAGATACGCAGTATTTT
NA,NA,TRBV7-2,TRBJ1-1,CASSRQVYTEAFF,TGTGCCAGCAGCAGACAGGTTTACACTGAAGCTTTCTTT
TRBD2,NA,TRBV27,TRBJ2-7,CASSLTTSGRYEQYF,TGTGCCAGCAGTTTGACGACTAGCGGGAGATACGAGCAGTACTTC
TRBD1,once,TRBV19,TRBJ1-5,CASSEQGGKPQHF,TGTGCCAGTTCAGAACAGGGGGGGAAGCCCCAGCATTTT
TRBD2,NA,TRBV5-1,TRBJ2-3,CASSLAGRAPTQKTDTQYF,TGCGCCAGCAGCTTGGCCGGGAGGGCCCCAACGCAGAAAACAGATACGCAGTATTTT
NA,NA,TRBV7-6,TRBJ2-2,CASSFRAVNTGELFF,TGTGCCAGCAGCTTCCGTGCGGTGAACACCGGGGAGCTGTTTTTT
TRBD1,once,TRBV19,TRBJ2-1,CASRQGTLYNEQFF,TGTGCCAGTCGACAGGGGACCCTATACAATGAGCAGTTCTTC